This T cell receptor beta chain was identified during a study of lymphopenia after photon versus proton radiotherapy. The assay was immunoSEQ multiplex PCR, and TCRdb's table has in-frame clones only and misses some. The sample lists approximately 170,000 clones, approximately 91% occurring once. On this clone itself: Its antigen is not identified.

General observations from the study: A bigger post-nadir fall in TCR diversity correlated inversely with survival time in deceased patients.

The CDR3 spans 16 residues. Looked up from germline, CDR1 is MNHEY and CDR2 is SVGAGI. V was shortened by 3 bases and J by 2 bases, with 17 bases between the two germline ends. The V gene is TRBV6-5, the J gene TRBJ2-7; D not resolved. The sequence was obtained from a man aged 50-60 years with gastric cancer. The source was peripheral blood, collected from a patient treated with photon-based radiotherapy. The CDR3 nucleotides are TGTGCCAGCAGTTATGACAAGTTGGGCAGTCCCTACGAGCAGTACTTC. It translates to CASSYDKLGSPYEQYF.